The next 25 T cell receptor beta chains were all read from a single sample in a study of cytomegalovirus exposure and HLA in healthy donors. Primers for the PCR totalled 60 Vbeta and 13 Jbeta. Produced via immunoSEQ multiplex PCR; TCRdb's table is partial and in-frame only. The sample carries some 130,000 clones, approximately 83% recorded once. The specimen sequenced was PBMCs. These receptors came from a girl aged 2 to 10 in good health and CMV-seronegative.

The chain employs TRBV7-3 and TRBJ1-1; 10 bases agree with TRBD1. The CDR3 loop spans 16 amino acids. From germline, CDR1 is SGHTA and CDR2 FQGTGA. J gave up 3 bases and V 5 bases, and 9 bases lay outside the gene matches. The CDR3 sequence is CASSANSGTGDTEAFF. The CDR3 DNA follows: TGTGCCAGCAGCGCTAATTCCGGGACAGGGGACACTGAAGCTTTCTTT.

This clone occurred a few times. V and J are TRBV6-1 and TRBJ2-7, with 7 bases matching TRBD1. This CDR3 contains 13 residues. From germline, CDR1 is MNHNS and CDR2 SASEGT. Trimming took 6 bases from V and 0 from J; bases not matched to a gene: 2. The CDR3: CASRTGDSYEQYF. The DNA for the CDR3 is TGTGCCAGCAGAACAGGGGACTCCTACGAGCAGTACTTC.

This clone appeared a single time. J is TRBJ1-1 and V is TRBV23-1, with D tentatively TRBD1 (6 bases). TRBV23-1 is an open reading frame whose function is uncertain. V lost 0 bases, J lost 3 bases, and 17 bases lay in between. The length of the CDR3 is 17 residues. The CDR3 region is CASSQSHRVKRDTEAFF. CDR3 nucleotide sequence: TGCGCCAGCAGTCAATCGCACAGGGTCAAACGGGACACTGAAGCTTTCTTT.

The chain combines TRBV30 with TRBJ2-1, with a tentative D call TRBD2 (7 bases). The CDR3 spans 15 residues. Germline V gene sequence: CDR1 GTSNPN, CDR2 SVGIG (reference sequence). V was clipped by 4 bases and J by 7 bases, with 20 bases between them. DNA of the CDR3: TGTGCCTGGAATGTTTGGGGGGGCGGTGGAAATGAGCAGTTCTTC. Translated, it gives CAWNVWGGGGNEQFF.

The V call is TRBV27, the J call TRBJ1-3, with D maybe TRBD1 (6 bases). In germline, CDR1 is MNHEY, CDR2 SMNVEV (reference sequence). CDR3 length equals 17 residues. Trimming removed 2 bases at V and 4 bases at J, with 18 bases between. CDR3 amino acids: CASSLVRLPGVGNTIYF. CDR3 bases: TGTGCCAGCAGTTTAGTTCGGCTTCCAGGGGTAGGAAACACCATATATTTT.

This chain uses TRBV4-2 with TRBJ1-3; D gene unclear. CDR1 is LGHNA and CDR2 is YNFKEQ in the germline V gene. The CDR3 is 16 residues long. Trimming removed 1 base at V and 0 bases at J, with 10 bases between. For the CDR3, the DNA is TGTGCCAGCAGCCAAGTTCCGCGCAACTCTGGAAACACCATATATTTT. Translation: CASSQVPRNSGNTIYF.

This chain joins TRBV7-2 and TRBJ1-2; D is unclear. The V and J ends lost 8 bases and 4 bases respectively, with 14 bases between them. Germline V gene data show CDR1 as SGHTA and CDR2 as FQGNSA. The CDR3 is 13 amino acids. CDR3 nucleotide sequence: TGTGCCAGCGAGGGCCTCAGAGGCTATGGCTACACCTTC. Amino acids: CASEGLRGYGYTF.

This chain connects TRBV5-6 to TRBJ2-1, with a weak D call TRBD2 (6 bases). Deletions cut 3 bases from V and 4 bases from J, with 11 bases between. The CDR3 loop spans 14 amino acids. Germline V gene lookup returns CDR1 SGHDT and CDR2 YYEEEE. The CDR3 nucleotides are TGTGCCAGCAGCTCTCGACTAGGTTACAATGAGCAGTTCTTC. Translated, it gives CASSSRLGYNEQFF.

Concerning this clone itself: One base away lies a much larger clone, so this may be a sequencing read error. This sequence joins TRBV7-6 and TRBJ1-1; D is unresolved. Germline CDR1 SGHVS, CDR2 FNYEAQ. This CDR3 is 13 amino acids long. The V end was cut by 3 bases, the J end by 1 base, with 6 bases between. CDR3 nucleotides: TGTGCCAGCAGCTTCGGAGGGAACACTGAAGCTTTCTTT. Protein product: CASSFGGNTEAFF.

The chain uses TRBV7-6 and TRBJ1-1, with unresolved D. The length of the CDR3 is 15 residues. CDR1 SGHVS and CDR2 FNYEAQ come from the germline V gene. V dropped 1 base and J dropped 1 base, with 10 bases sitting between them. CDR3 nucleotides: TGTGCCAGCAGCTTAGGATGGCCCCCGAACACTGAAGCTTTCTTT. Its protein product is CASSLGWPPNTEAFF.

There are a few counts of this clone. V is TRBV5-8 and J is TRBJ2-7, with TRBD2 as a possible D gene (6 bases). This CDR3 spans 15 amino acids. From germline, CDR1 is SGHTS and CDR2 YDEGEE. V dropped 4 bases and J dropped 4 bases, with 18 bases sitting between them. The CDR3 spells CASSHRGLLTYEQYF. CDR3 bases: TGTGCCAGCAGCCATCGGGGACTTCTTACATACGAGCAGTACTTC.

This chain links TRBV7-3 with TRBJ2-7, with TRBD2 matching over 8 bases. The CDR3 runs 18 residues. Germline V lookup: CDR1 SGHTA, CDR2 FQGTGA. Trimming took 5 bases from V and 3 from J; bases not matched to a gene: 18. CDR3 DNA: TGTGCCAGCAGCCCTTTCCCGGGGGGGGCAGGGCCTAACTACGAGCAGTACTTC. Protein sequence: CASSPFPGGAGPNYEQYF.

This clone was picked up one time. The chain uses TRBV9 and TRBJ2-4; TRBD2 is a possible D gene (5 bases). The CDR3 sequence is 14 residues long. The V and J ends lost 0 bases and 7 bases respectively, with 11 bases between them. From germline, CDR1 is SGDLS and CDR2 YYNGEE. CDR3 sequence (DNA): TGTGCCAGCAGCGTAGGCGGGCGAGGGAACATTCAGTACTTC. Its protein is CASSVGGRGNIQYF.

The chain couples TRBV6-1 to TRBJ2-1; 8 bases fit TRBD1. The CDR3 sequence is 12 residues long. The germline V gene has CDR1 MNHNS and CDR2 SASEGT. The trim removed 8 bases at V and 7 bases at J, leaving 4 bases unmatched. This CDR3 is CASWQGANEQFF. The CDR3 nucleotides are TGTGCCAGCTGGCAGGGGGCGAATGAGCAGTTCTTC.

The V gene is TRBV30, the J gene TRBJ2-3, with 8 bases lining up with TRBD2. Trimming removed 3 bases from V and 0 bases from J; junction bases left unmatched: 5. Germline V CDR1 and CDR2: GTSNPN, SVGIG (reference sequence). The CDR3 is 15 amino acids. This CDR3 is CAWSPLAASTDTQYF. DNA of the CDR3: TGTGCCTGGAGCCCACTAGCGGCTAGCACAGATACGCAGTATTTT.

V is TRBV6-1 and J is TRBJ2-7; 7 bases align to TRBD1. CDR1 and CDR2 (germline): MNHNS, SASEGT. The trim removed 2 bases at V and 1 base at J, leaving 5 bases unmatched. The CDR3 consists of 15 residues. This chain's CDR3 is CASSELMTGSYEQYF. CDR3 in DNA: TGTGCCAGCAGTGAATTAATGACAGGGTCCTACGAGCAGTACTTC.

The V call is TRBV7-2, the J call TRBJ2-5; 8 positions match TRBD2. The V segment lost 1 base and the J segment 4 bases; nucleotides outside the gene matches: 5. The length of the CDR3 is 15 residues. Per germline, CDR1 SGHTA and CDR2 FQGNSA. The chain's CDR3 is CASSLGSGGPETQYF. As DNA, the CDR3 is TGTGCCAGCAGCTTAGGATCGGGGGGGCCAGAGACCCAGTACTTC.

The chain links TRBV9 to TRBJ2-1, with a weak D call TRBD1 (6 bases). Germline V gives CDR1 SGDLS, CDR2 YYNGEE. V shed 8 bases and J shed 7 bases, with 13 bases lying between them. The CDR3 runs to 12 residues. CDR3 bases: TGTGCCAGTTCAGGGACACAGAATGAGCAGTTCTTC. This sequence encodes CASSGTQNEQFF.

The chain carries TRBV4-3 and TRBJ2-4; 8 nucleotides agree with TRBD1. From germline, CDR1 is LGHNA and CDR2 YSLEER. The CDR3 is 16 residues long. J was trimmed by 0 bases and V by 0 bases; bases with no gene match: 1. CDR3 in amino acids: CASSQETGVAKNIQYF. CDR3 sequence (DNA): TGCGCCAGCAGCCAAGAGACAGGGGTAGCCAAAAACATTCAGTACTTC.

The rearrangement joins TRBV5-6 to TRBJ2-1; TRBD2 might be the D (6 bases). Germline V gene sequence: CDR1 SGHDT, CDR2 YYEEEE. The CDR3 has 13 amino acids. V dropped 4 bases and J dropped 4 bases, with 9 bases sitting between them. CDR3 bases: TGTGCCAGCAGCCAGGGACTGTACAATGAGCAGTTCTTC. Encoded protein: CASSQGLYNEQFF.

The chain has TRBV7-2 and TRBJ2-7; TRBD2 matches 8 bases. V gave up 5 bases and J gave up 4 bases; unmatched junction bases: 10. CDR1 is SGHTA, CDR2 FQGNSA, per germline. CDR3 length: 15 amino acids. The chain's CDR3 is CASSHSGLVKYEQYF. CDR3 DNA: TGTGCCAGCAGCCACTCGGGACTAGTGAAATACGAGCAGTACTTC. Drawing the rest from reference TRBV7-2 and TRBJ2-7, the complete variable domain is GAGVSQSPSNKVTEKGKDVELRCDPISGHTALYWYRQSLGQGLEFLIYFQGNSAPDKSGLPSDRFSAERTGGSVSTLTIQRTQQEDSAVYLCASSHSGLVKYEQYFGPGTRLTVT.

As for this clone: The junction differs from germline at one of its ends, possibly a read error. The chain is built from TRBV7-7 and TRBJ1-5; D possibly corresponds to TRBD1 (6 bases). This CDR3 contains 18 residues. CDR1 and CDR2 (germline): SSHAT, FNYEAQ (reference sequence). CDR3 amino acids: CASSFLQGWYLGNQPQHF. The DNA for the CDR3 is TGTGCTAGCAGCTTTCTCCAGGGGTGGTACCTGGGCAATCAGCCCCAGCATTTT.

The rearrangement joins TRBV11-2 to TRBJ2-7, with TRBD1 identical over 10 bases. CDR1 and CDR2 from the germline V gene are SGHAT and FQNNGV. The CDR3 has 13 amino acids. V lost 8 bases and J lost 4; bases outside the gene matches: 5. As DNA, the CDR3 is TGTGCCAGCGGCCGGGACAGGGGTTACGAGCAGTACTTC. Protein: CASGRDRGYEQYF.

A word on this clone: This sample also contains other DNA sequences that code for the same CDR3. This rearrangement joins TRBV4-2 to TRBJ2-1; 8 bases match TRBD2. With 0 bases clipped from V and 7 bases from J, the junction kept 5 bases outside the gene matches. In germline, CDR1 is LGHNA, CDR2 YNFKEQ. The CDR3 totals 15 residues. Written as DNA, the CDR3 is TGTGCCAGCAGCCAAGAGGCGGGGGGACCTAATGAGCAGTTCTTC. Encoded protein: CASSQEAGGPNEQFF.

About this clone: Other DNA sequences in the same sample also yield this CDR3. V and J are TRBV6-5 and TRBJ1-1; D is unclear. The length of the CDR3 is 14 residues. Trimming removed 6 bases at V and 1 base at J, with 12 bases between. Germline V gene data show CDR1 as MNHEY and CDR2 as SVGAGI. The CDR3: CASRFRGENTEAFF. CDR3 DNA sequence: TGTGCCAGCAGGTTTCGCGGGGAGAACACTGAAGCTTTCTTT.